This T cell receptor (beta chain) was observed in a study of CD8 T cells in ankylosing spondylitis. This clonotype showed up many times. Its antigen remains unknown. Generation of TCR beta libraries employed quantitative 5'-RACE incorporating molecular barcodes. MiXCR, run by TCRdb on the 5' RACE reads, gives a single entry per CDR3 protein. The sample contains 8,400 or so distinct CDR3 sequences, 3.9% of which appear only once. Trimming stripped 3 bases from V and 0 bases from J, with 19 bases between. The germline V gene has CDR1 SGDLS and CDR2 YYNGEE. The CDR3 runs to 18 residues. Points from the study as a whole: CD8+ cells made up the disease-linked clones, which were relatively rare in peripheral blood. The clones that were linked to disease were reported to be significantly enriched in matched synovial fluid samples from ankylosing spondylitis patients. A subset of motif variants has previously been described in the synovial fluid and blood of reactive arthritis.

This TCR was sampled from a female donor with ankylosing spondylitis or in good health (not recorded which). Input material: blood, either unsorted or a sorted T cell fraction (not recorded which). This sequence joins TRBV9 and TRBJ2-1; a possible D gene is TRBD2 (6 bases). The CDR3, as DNA: TGTGCCAGCAGCGCATTATTGGGGCGGGGACCCTCCTACAATGAGCAGTTCTTC. Its translation is CASSALLGRGPSYNEQFF.